The 21 T cell receptor beta chains presented below share a single source sample, sequenced in a study of response to subunit inactivated influenza vaccine. TCRdb processed the RT-PCR reads anew with MiXCR; each CDR3 protein has one entry. This repertoire shows roughly 700,000 distinct CDR3 sequences, approximately 15% found once; its top ten account for around 7.3%. The specimen comprised PBMCs from blood, sampled roughly 2 weeks before vaccination. The receptor source for this set is a man aged 50-60 years who received an inactivated influenza vaccine.

This clonotype has just a few counts. The chain links TRBV2 to TRBJ2-2, with 9 bases matching TRBD1. Trimming took 6 bases from V and 4 from J; bases not matched to a gene: 6. Per germline, CDR1 SNHLY and CDR2 FYNNEI. The length of the CDR3 is 15 residues. In DNA form, the CDR3 reads TGTGCCAGCAGGGGACAGGGTTGGAGCACCGGGGAGCTGTTTTTT. The encoded protein is CASRGQGWSTGELFF.

The chain links TRBV7-2 to TRBJ2-2; possibly TRBD1 for D (5 bases). V was trimmed by 0 bases and J by 6 bases, leaving 14 bases between them. In germline, CDR1 is SGHTA, CDR2 FQGNSA. The CDR3 extends over 16 amino acids. CDR3 amino acids: CASSLALGARAGELFF. The CDR3 region has the DNA TGTGCCAGCAGCTTAGCGCTTGGGGCCCGCGCCGGGGAGCTGTTTTTT.

V and J are TRBV4-1 and TRBJ1-6; no definite D call. The CDR3 spans 15 residues. In germline, CDR1 is MGHRA, CDR2 YSYEKL. With 1 base removed from V and 3 bases from J, the gap between germline ends came to 7 bases. As DNA, the CDR3 is TGCGCCAGCAGCCAAGCGGTGGACTATAATTCACCCCTCCACTTT. It specifies CASSQAVDYNSPLHF.

The gene calls are TRBV29-1 and TRBJ1-2, with D unresolved. Germline V gene data show CDR1 as SQVTM and CDR2 as ANQGSEA. V dropped 0 bases and J dropped 4 bases, with 9 bases sitting between them. There are 13 residues in the CDR3. The chain's CDR3 is CSVEEGSTYGYTF. The CDR3 region has the DNA TGCAGCGTTGAAGAAGGCTCAACCTATGGCTACACCTTC.

This chain uses TRBV7-9 with TRBJ2-1; 8 bases agree with TRBD2. The CDR3 covers 14 residues. V lost 4 bases, J lost 7 bases, and 6 bases stayed unmatched. Germline V gene sequence: CDR1 SEHNR, CDR2 FQNEAQ (reference sequence). This CDR3 is CASSSGGGMNEQFF. Written as DNA, the CDR3 is TGTGCCAGCAGCTCCGGGGGGGGTATGAATGAGCAGTTCTTC.

Many counts were recorded for this clonotype. J is TRBJ2-3 and V is TRBV7-9; no firm D call. Trimming shortened V by 5 bases and J by 3 bases, and 21 bases separated the two germline ends. CDR3 length: 17 amino acids. The germline gives CDR1 SEHNR, CDR2 FQNEAQ (reference sequence). The CDR3 spells CASSLPGLEEGTDTQYF. For the CDR3, the DNA is TGTGCCAGCAGCCTCCCGGGCTTAGAAGAAGGGACAGATACGCAGTATTTT.

This clonotype was observed many times. The chain uses TRBV20-1 and TRBJ2-7; 11 nucleotides agree with TRBD2. V gave up 1 base and J gave up 3 bases; unmatched junction bases: 2. The CDR3 contains 14 residues. Per the germline V gene, CDR1 is DFQATT and CDR2 is SNEGSKA (reference sequence). The DNA of the CDR3 is TGCAGTGCTAGAGCTAGCGGGAGGATCTACGAGCAGTACTTC. This codes for CSARASGRIYEQYF.

This clonotype has just a few counts. The rearrangement joins TRBV28 to TRBJ2-2, with 10 bases identical to TRBD1. There are 16 residues in the CDR3. Germline loops: CDR1 MDHEN, CDR2 SYDVKM. Losses at the gene ends were 4 bases for V and 6 bases for J; bases not matched to a gene: 8. The CDR3 DNA follows: TGTGCCAGCAGTTCGACCGACAGGGGGCTGGCCGGGGAGCTGTTTTTT. As protein: CASSSTDRGLAGELFF.

The rearrangement uses TRBV6-2 or TRBV6-3 and TRBJ2-1, with 8 bases identical to TRBD2. CDR3 length equals 17 residues. J was trimmed by 0 bases and V by 6 bases; bases with no gene match: 10. Germline CDR1 and CDR2: MNHEY and SVGEGT. The CDR3 reads CASSQNSGKYSYNEQFF. In DNA, the CDR3 is TGTGCCAGCAGCCAAAATAGCGGGAAATACTCCTACAATGAGCAGTTCTTC.

This clonotype was detected only a few times. The CDR3 DNA reads as TGTGCCAGCAGTTTATCGCCAGTCTACACCACCTACGAGCAGTACTTC. Its protein product is CASSLSPVYTTYEQYF. The chain joins TRBV27 to TRBJ2-7; the D is unclear. The CDR3 has 16 residues. The V gene lost 0 bases and the J gene lost 2 bases, with 14 bases spanning the gap. Germline loops: CDR1 MNHEY, CDR2 SMNVEV (reference sequence).

This clonotype was seen ten or more times. The rearrangement links TRBV4-2 to TRBJ2-7, with no clear D. In germline, CDR1 is LGHNA, CDR2 YNFKEQ. The CDR3 runs to 12 residues. Trimming cost V 0 bases and J 2 bases, with 2 bases left between them. The CDR3 is CASSQDTYEQYF. The DNA for the CDR3 is TGTGCCAGCAGCCAAGACACCTACGAGCAGTACTTC.

The V gene is TRBV27, the J gene TRBJ2-7; perhaps TRBD1 as D (6 bases). The V end lost 6 bases, the J end lost 6 bases, and 18 bases lay between the germline ends. Germline V gene data show CDR1 as MNHEY and CDR2 as SMNVEV (reference sequence). There are 14 residues in the CDR3. The CDR3 sequence: CASSRKQGFGEQYF. As DNA, the CDR3 is TGTGCCAGCAGCCGAAAACAGGGCTTCGGCGAGCAGTACTTC.

This chain connects TRBV5-1 to TRBJ2-7, with D tentatively TRBD1 (6 bases). Trimming removed 4 bases from V and 4 bases from J, with 12 bases in between. Germline-derived CDR1 and CDR2 are SGHRS and YFSETQ. The CDR3 length is 13 residues. The CDR3 loop is CASSLDRHYEQYF. The CDR3 DNA reads TGCGCCAGCAGCCTAGACAGGCATTACGAGCAGTACTTC. Full variable domain (remainder filled in from reference TRBV5-1 and TRBJ2-7): KAGVTQTPRYLIKTRGQQVTLSCSPISGHRSVSWYQQTPGQGLQFLFEYFSETQRNKGNFPGRFSGRQFSNSRSEMNVSTLELGDSALYLCASSLDRHYEQYFGPGTRLTVT.

The chain recombines TRBV5-1 with TRBJ2-1; 9 bases are shared with TRBD2. V lost 3 bases to trimming and J lost 6 bases; unmatched junction nucleotides: 10. This CDR3 comprises 16 residues. From germline, CDR1 is SGHRS and CDR2 YFSETQ. The CDR3: CASSSYRAGGVNEQFF. CDR3 coding DNA: TGCGCCAGCAGCTCTTACCGGGCGGGAGGGGTCAATGAGCAGTTCTTC. The full variable domain, its missing parts supplied by reference TRBV5-1 and TRBJ2-1, is KAGVTQTPRYLIKTRGQQVTLSCSPISGHRSVSWYQQTPGQGLQFLFEYFSETQRNKGNFPGRFSGRQFSNSRSEMNVSTLELGDSALYLCASSSYRAGGVNEQFFGPGTRLTVL.

The J gene is TRBJ2-1, the V gene TRBV11-1; the D gene is possibly TRBD1 (6 bases). CDR3 length equals 19 residues. Looked up from germline, CDR1 is SGHAT and CDR2 is FQDESV (reference sequence). Trimming left V 0 bases short and J 0 bases short, with 18 bases between. CDR3 loop: CASSLARGRSRYSYNEQFF. CDR3 DNA: TGTGCCAGCAGCTTAGCCAGGGGTCGGAGCCGCTACTCCTACAATGAGCAGTTCTTC. The whole variable domain, remainder taken from reference TRBV11-1 and TRBJ2-1, is EAEVAQSPRYKITEKSQAVAFWCDPISGHATLYWYRQILGQGPELLVQFQDESVVDDSQLPKDRFSAERLKGVDSTLKIQPAELGDSAMYLCASSLARGRSRYSYNEQFFGPGTRLTVL.

This clonotype has only a few counts. The chain employs TRBV5-1 and TRBJ1-2; D unresolved. V dropped 2 bases and J dropped 4 bases, with 12 bases sitting between them. Per the germline V gene, CDR1 is SGHRS and CDR2 is YFSETQ. The CDR3 extends over 14 amino acids. DNA of the CDR3: TGCGCCAGCAGCTTCTCTAAACCGGCCTATGGCTACACCTTC. Residues: CASSFSKPAYGYTF.

This chain joins TRBV3-1 and TRBJ2-1; D not resolved. Germline-derived CDR1 and CDR2 are LGHDT and YNNKEL (reference sequence). The CDR3 length is 16 residues. The V end lost 3 bases, the J end lost 0 bases, and 12 bases lay between the germline ends. The CDR3 coding sequence is TGTGCCAGCAGCCAGCAGCAGCGATACTCCTACAATGAGCAGTTCTTC. This encodes CASSQQQRYSYNEQFF.

The chain joins TRBV6-1 to TRBJ1-5; D might be TRBD1 (5 bases). The germline V and J ends were trimmed by 1 base and 7 bases, with 17 bases remaining between them. Per the germline V gene, CDR1 is MNHNS and CDR2 is SASEGT. The CDR3 totals 16 residues. This CDR3 is CASSEERVGPRQPQHF. CDR3 DNA: TGTGCCAGCAGTGAAGAGCGCGTGGGGCCAAGGCAGCCCCAGCATTTT.

The sample holds many counts of this clonotype. J is TRBJ2-1 and V is TRBV5-1; D tentatively reads TRBD1 or TRBD2 (5 bases each). V lost 0 bases to trimming and J lost 8 bases, with 12 bases between them. Germline V gene data show CDR1 as SGHRS and CDR2 as YFSETQ. The CDR3 loop spans 14 amino acids. CDR3 protein: CASSLGFRDDEQFF. The CDR3 DNA reads TGCGCCAGCAGCTTGGGGTTCAGGGACGATGAGCAGTTCTTC.

Only a few counts were recorded for this clonotype. V usage is TRBV6-5 and J usage is TRBJ1-4, with D possibly being TRBD1 (6 bases). The CDR3 covers 15 residues. Germline V lookup: CDR1 MNHEY, CDR2 SVGAGI. V shed 0 bases and J shed 6 bases, with 11 bases lying between them. CDR3 amino acids: CASSYSTGRDEKLFF. The CDR3 bases are TGTGCCAGCAGTTACTCCACAGGGCGGGATGAAAAACTGTTTTTT.

J is TRBJ2-7 and V is TRBV29-1, with 7 nucleotides matching TRBD2. The ends lost 6 bases at V and 2 bases at J; junction bases unmatched: 4. The CDR3 extends over 12 amino acids. The germline gives CDR1 SQVTM, CDR2 ANQGSEA. For the CDR3, the DNA is TGCAGCGTCGTGGCGGGAGCCTACGAGCAGTACTTC. Translating it yields CSVVAGAYEQYF.